This TCR beta chain originates from a study of tumor-infiltrating lymphocytes in localized non-small cell lung cancer. Overall study context: From each patient, both tumor and uninvolved lung, non-adjacent to tumor, were sampled.

General study points: Compared with uninvolved lung, tumors showed higher T cell infiltration by TCRbeta sequencing.

Germline V gene sequence: CDR1 SGHRS, CDR2 YFSETQ. Trimming removed 4 bases from V and 0 bases from J; junction bases left unmatched: 6. There are 15 residues in the CDR3. Only a few counts were recorded for this clone. Its specificity is not known. Libraries were prepared by immunoSEQ multiplex PCR; TCRdb keeps only in-frame clonotypes and omits some of them. Of over 5,500 clones in the sample, around 66% are singletons; the top ten hold approximately 13%. The receptor's source is a human donor with non-small cell lung cancer. The rearrangement joins TRBV5-1 to TRBJ1-2, with 7 bases fitting TRBD1. The sequencing sample was made of lung tumor tissue. CDR3 sequence: CASSPRDRANYGYTF. For the CDR3, the DNA is TGCGCCAGCAGCCCCAGGGACAGAGCTAACTATGGCTACACCTTC.